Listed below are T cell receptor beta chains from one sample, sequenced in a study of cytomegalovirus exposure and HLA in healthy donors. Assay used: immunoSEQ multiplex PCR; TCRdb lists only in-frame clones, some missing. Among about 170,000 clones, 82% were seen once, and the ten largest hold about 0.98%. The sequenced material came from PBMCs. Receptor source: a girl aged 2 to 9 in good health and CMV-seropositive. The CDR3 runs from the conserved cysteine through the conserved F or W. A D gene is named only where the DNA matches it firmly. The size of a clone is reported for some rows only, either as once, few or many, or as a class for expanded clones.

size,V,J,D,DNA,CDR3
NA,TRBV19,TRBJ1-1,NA,TGTGCCAGTAGTATAGATCAGGACGGGGGGCCGAAGGCTGAAGCTTTCTTT,CASSIDQDGGPKAEAFF
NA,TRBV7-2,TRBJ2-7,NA,TGTGCCAGCAGCTTATCCGGTTACGAGCAGTACTTC,CASSLSGYEQYF
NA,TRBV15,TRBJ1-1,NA,TGTGCCACCAGCAGAGACGGTAACACTGAAGCTTTCTTT,CATSRDGNTEAFF
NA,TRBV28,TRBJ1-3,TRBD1,TGTGCCAGCAGTCAACAGGGGCCGTCTGGAAACACCATATATTTT,CASSQQGPSGNTIYF
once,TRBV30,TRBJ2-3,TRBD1,TGTGCCTGGCCGACAGGGGTTGAGAGGACAGATACGCAGTATTTT,CAWPTGVERTDTQYF
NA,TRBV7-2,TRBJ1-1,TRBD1,TGTGCCAGCAGCCCTAGGGACAGTAGGGAGTCTGAAGCTTTCTTT,CASSPRDSRESEAFF
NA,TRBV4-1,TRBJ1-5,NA,TGCGCCAGCAGCCGCGACAGCGGGACACCATTTGATCAGCCCCAGCATTTT,CASSRDSGTPFDQPQHF
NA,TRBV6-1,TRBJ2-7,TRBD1,TGTGCCAGCAGTGCATGGGGACAGGACTCCTACGAGCAGTACTTC,CASSAWGQDSYEQYF
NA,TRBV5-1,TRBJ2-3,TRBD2,TGCGCCAGCAGCCTTGGGACTAGCGGAAGCACAGATACGCAGTATTTT,CASSLGTSGSTDTQYF
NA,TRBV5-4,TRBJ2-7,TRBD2,TGTGCCAGCAGCGCTCCGGGGGGCTACGAGCAGTACTTC,CASSAPGGYEQYF
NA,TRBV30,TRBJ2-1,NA,TGTGCCTGGAGTGGATACATAAATGAGCAGTTCTTC,CAWSGYINEQFF
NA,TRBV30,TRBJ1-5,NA,TGTGCCTGGGCCACAGGGCTTAGCAATCAGCCCCAGCATTTT,CAWATGLSNQPQHF
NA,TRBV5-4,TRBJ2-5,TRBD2,TGTGCCAGCAGCTTAACTAGCGCCGCGGAGACCCAGTACTTC,CASSLTSAAETQYF
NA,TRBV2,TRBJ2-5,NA,TGTGCCAGCAGTGGCCTAGAAGCTGAGACCCAGTACTTC,CASSGLEAETQYF
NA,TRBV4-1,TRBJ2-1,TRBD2,TGCGCCAGCAGCCAACCGATTAGCGGGAGGTCCTACAATGAGCAGTTCTTC,CASSQPISGRSYNEQFF
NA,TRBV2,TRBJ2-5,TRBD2,TGTGCCAGCACCGGGGGGAGTGGCCAAGAGACCCAGTACTTC,CASTGGSGQETQYF
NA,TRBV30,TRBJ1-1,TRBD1,TGTGCCTGGAGCGGTCCCGGGACAGGGAATATAGCTTTCTTT,CAWSGPGTGNIAFF
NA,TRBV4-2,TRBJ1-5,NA,TGTGCCAGCAGCCAAGAGAAGGGGGATCCCAGTCAGCCCCAGCATTTT,CASSQEKGDPSQPQHF
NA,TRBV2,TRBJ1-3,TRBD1,TGTGCCAGCAGTGGTTTGGGACAGTCCTCTGGAAACACCATATATTTT,CASSGLGQSSGNTIYF
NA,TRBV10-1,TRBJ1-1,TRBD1,TGCGCCAGCAGTGGAACGACAGGGGGAACTGAAGCTTTCTTT,CASSGTTGGTEAFF
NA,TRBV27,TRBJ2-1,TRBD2,TGTGCCAGCAGTTCAGGACTAGCGGGAGAAGTGGAGTTCTTC,CASSSGLAGEVEFF
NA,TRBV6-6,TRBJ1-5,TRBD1,TGTGCCAGCAGGACTTTTGGACAGGGGGGATATCAGCCCCAGCATTTT,CASRTFGQGGYQPQHF
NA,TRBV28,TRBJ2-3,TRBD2,TGTGCCAGCAGTTCTCGGAGAGGGGGACTAGCGGGCGGGGATTTT,CASSSRRGGLAGGDF
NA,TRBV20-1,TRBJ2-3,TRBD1,TGCAGTGCTAGTGGGGACAGGCTGGGGATTTTT,CSASGDRLGIF